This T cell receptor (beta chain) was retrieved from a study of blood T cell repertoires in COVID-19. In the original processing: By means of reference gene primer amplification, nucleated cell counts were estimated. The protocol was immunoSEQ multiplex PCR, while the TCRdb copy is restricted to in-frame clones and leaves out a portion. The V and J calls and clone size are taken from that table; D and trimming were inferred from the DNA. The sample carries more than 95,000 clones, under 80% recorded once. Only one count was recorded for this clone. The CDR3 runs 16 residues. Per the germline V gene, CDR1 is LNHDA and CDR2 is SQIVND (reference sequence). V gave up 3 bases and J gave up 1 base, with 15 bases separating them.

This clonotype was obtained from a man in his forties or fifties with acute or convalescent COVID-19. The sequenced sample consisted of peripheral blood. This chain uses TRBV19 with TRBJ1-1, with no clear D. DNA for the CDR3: TGTGCCAGTAGTATTGAACGTATGGTGGCGAACACTGAAGCTTTCTTT. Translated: CASSIERMVANTEAFF.